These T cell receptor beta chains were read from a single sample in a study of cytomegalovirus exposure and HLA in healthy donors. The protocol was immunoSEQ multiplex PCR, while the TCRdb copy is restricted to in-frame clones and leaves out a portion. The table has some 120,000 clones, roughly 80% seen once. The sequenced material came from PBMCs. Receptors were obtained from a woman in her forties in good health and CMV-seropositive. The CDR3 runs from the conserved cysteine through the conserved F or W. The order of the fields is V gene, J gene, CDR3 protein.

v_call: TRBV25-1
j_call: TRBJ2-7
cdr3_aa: CASSDLQFYEQYF

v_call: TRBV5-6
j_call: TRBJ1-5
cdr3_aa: CASSVGGSNQPQHF

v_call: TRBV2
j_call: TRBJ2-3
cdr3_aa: CASGGGRADTQYF

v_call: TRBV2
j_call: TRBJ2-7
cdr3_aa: CARTAGGREQYF

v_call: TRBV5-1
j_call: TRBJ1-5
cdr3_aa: CASSLGGGGDQPQHF

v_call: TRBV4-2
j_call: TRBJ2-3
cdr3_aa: CASSQARAGGTDTQYF

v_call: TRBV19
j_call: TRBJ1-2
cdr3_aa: CASSMWDRGRRSDGYTF

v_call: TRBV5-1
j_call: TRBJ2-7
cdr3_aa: CASSFSGSYEQYF

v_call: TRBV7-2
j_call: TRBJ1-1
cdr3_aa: CASSLEGQGNTEAFF

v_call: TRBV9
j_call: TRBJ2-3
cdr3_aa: CASGQEAADTQYF

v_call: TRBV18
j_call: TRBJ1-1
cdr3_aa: CATAGAEAFF

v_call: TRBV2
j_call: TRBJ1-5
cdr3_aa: CASRLTGLNQPQHF

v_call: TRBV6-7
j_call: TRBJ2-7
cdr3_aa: CASSYSTGASSYEQYF

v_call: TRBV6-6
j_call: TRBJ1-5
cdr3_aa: CASSPGQGAQPQHF

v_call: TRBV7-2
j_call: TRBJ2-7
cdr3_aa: CASEGRGGSLGIGYEQYF

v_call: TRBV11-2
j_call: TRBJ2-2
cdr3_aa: CASSLGTSGIGRTGELFF

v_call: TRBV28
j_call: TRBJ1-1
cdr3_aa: CASSPWTGRTEAFF

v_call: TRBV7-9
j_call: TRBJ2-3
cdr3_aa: CASSLGGGGAGGRDTQYF

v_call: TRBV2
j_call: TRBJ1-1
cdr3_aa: CASRARTVGIAFF

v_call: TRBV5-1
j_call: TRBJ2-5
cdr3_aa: CASKTSQETQYF

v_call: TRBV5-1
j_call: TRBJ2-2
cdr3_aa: CASSLVVAGATGELFF

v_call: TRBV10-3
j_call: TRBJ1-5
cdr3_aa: CAISEDRDQPQHF

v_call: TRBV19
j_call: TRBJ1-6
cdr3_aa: CASTVDRAHSPLHF

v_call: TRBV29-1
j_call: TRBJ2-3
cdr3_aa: CSIAASTDTQYF

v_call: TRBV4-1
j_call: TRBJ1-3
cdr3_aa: CASSQATGVSGNTIYF

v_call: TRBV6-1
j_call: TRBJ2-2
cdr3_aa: CASRADSGELFF

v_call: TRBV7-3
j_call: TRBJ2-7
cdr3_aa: CASSLSGVSSYEQYF

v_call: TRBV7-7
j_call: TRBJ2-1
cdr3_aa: CASSPTSGRDNEQFF

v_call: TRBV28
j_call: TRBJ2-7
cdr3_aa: CASSFNWQSGGGYEQYF

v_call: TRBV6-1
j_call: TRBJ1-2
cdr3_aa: CASSAGTSNYGYTF

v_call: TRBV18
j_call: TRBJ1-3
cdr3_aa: CASSPTGATGNTIYF

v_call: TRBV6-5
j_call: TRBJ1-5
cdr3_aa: CASSSGQNAQPQHF

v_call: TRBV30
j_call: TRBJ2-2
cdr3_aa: CAWRGTSLGELFF

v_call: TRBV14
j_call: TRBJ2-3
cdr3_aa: CASSRHLLTDTQYF

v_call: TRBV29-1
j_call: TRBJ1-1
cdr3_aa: CSVVARDVEAFF

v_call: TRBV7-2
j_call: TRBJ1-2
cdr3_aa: CASSLVAGGKNYGYTF

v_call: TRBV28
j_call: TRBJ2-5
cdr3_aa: CASSMRQGNQETQYF

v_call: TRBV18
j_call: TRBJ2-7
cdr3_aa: CASSSSLGGAIPYEQYF

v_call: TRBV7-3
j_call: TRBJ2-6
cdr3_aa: CASSSDRANVLTF

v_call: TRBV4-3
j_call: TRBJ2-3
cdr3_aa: CASSQGTGGTSGTDTQYF

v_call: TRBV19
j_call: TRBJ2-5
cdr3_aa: CASRMGAGEETQYF

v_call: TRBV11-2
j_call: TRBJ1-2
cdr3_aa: CASSFQTGDYGYTF

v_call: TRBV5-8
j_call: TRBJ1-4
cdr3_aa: CASSRDRDANEKLFF

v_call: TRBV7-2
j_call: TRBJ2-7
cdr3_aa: CASSYVGQGPYEQYF

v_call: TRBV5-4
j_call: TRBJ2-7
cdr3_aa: CASSFGTSYEQYF

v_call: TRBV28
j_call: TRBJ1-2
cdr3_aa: CASSFGGLTNYGYTF

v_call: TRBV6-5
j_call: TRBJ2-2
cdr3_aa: CASSRGQGGTGELFF

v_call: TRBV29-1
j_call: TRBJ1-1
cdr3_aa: CSVRQGGDTEAFF

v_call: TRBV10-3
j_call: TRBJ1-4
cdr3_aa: CAISETGGTEKLFF

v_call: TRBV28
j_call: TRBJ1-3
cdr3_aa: CASRLGGQGPGNTIYF

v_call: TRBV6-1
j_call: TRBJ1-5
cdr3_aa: CASRRVVNSNQPQHF

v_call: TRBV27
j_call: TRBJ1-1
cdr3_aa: CASSFGGAVRTEAFF

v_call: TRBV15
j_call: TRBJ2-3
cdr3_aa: CATSRLTGGTDTQYF

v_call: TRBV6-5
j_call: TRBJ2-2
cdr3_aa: CASRDDRGYTGELFF

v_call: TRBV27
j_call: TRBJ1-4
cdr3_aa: CASRPGQSATNEKLFF

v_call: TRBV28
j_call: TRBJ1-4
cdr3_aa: CASSLDRVNEKLFF

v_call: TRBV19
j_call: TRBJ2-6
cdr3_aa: CASSSTGVTAGANVLTF

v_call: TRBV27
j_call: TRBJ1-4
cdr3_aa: CASSSLTFSGEKLFF